Only a few counts were recorded for the clone carrying this T cell receptor (beta chain). Its antigen remains unknown. In TCRdb, the reads were re-called with MiXCR into one record per CDR3 protein. The sample consists of under 600,000 distinct CDR3 sequences, approximately 15% of them appearing once. The sample originates from a study of T cell repertoires in cytomegalovirus infection. For the study at large: A matching HLA type, together with CMV infection, was signaled by public TCR beta signatures. Findings and caveats of the study: Dominating the ex vivo response were TCR beta clonotypes that were CMV-specific and HLA-C-restricted. Carriers of CMV and the relevant HLA type were discriminated by public TCR beta frequency.

Sequencing used CD8+ T cells from PBMCs. This TCR derives from a human donor in good health (CMV status not recorded). Some clones in this sample may be carry-over from other donors' samples.

CDR3 amino acids: CASGFDRRNYGYTF. The CDR3, as DNA: TGTGCCAGCGGGTTTGACAGACGTAACTATGGCTACACCTTC. The chain links TRBV5-4 to TRBJ1-2; maybe TRBD1 (5 bases). Trimming left V 7 bases short and J 1 base short, with 14 bases between. Germline CDR1 SGHNT, CDR2 YYREEE (reference sequence). The CDR3 runs to 14 residues.